These 11 T cell receptor beta chains came from one sample sequenced in a study of T cells after yellow fever vaccination. TCRdb re-analysed the 5' RACE reads in MiXCR, keeping a single row per CDR3 protein. Of some 400,000 distinct CDR3 sequences listed, more than 5.5% were seen once; the top ten hold 15%. The sequenced sample was PBMCs, obtained 5 days after the yellow fever booster vaccination. The origin of the receptors is a man aged 25 to 40 who received the YFV17D yellow fever vaccine.

This clonotype turned up a few times. The chain links TRBV20-1 to TRBJ2-1; 10 bases fit TRBD2. Trimming took 5 bases from V and 2 from J; bases not matched to a gene: 6. The length of the CDR3 is 15 residues. Germline CDR1 and CDR2: DFQATT and SNEGSKA (reference sequence). The CDR3 nucleotides read TGCAGTGCTCATATAGCGGGAGGCCCCTACAATGAGCAGTTCTTC. Translation gives CSAHIAGGPYNEQFF.

This clonotype was seen many times. The chain employs TRBV7-8 and TRBJ2-5; possibly TRBD1 or TRBD2 for D (5 bases each). With 0 bases removed from V and 5 bases from J, the gap between germline ends came to 13 bases. Germline-derived CDR1 and CDR2 are SGHVS and FQNEAQ. The CDR3 contains 15 residues. As DNA, the CDR3 is TGTGCCAGCAGCTTAGCGCTGAGGGGCCTGGAGACCCAGTACTTC. It specifies CASSLALRGLETQYF. Based on the CDR3 plus reference TRBV7-8 and TRBJ2-5, the full variable domain is GAGVSQSPRYKVAKRGQDVALRCDPISGHVSLFWYQQALGQGPEFLTYFQNEAQLDKSGLPSDRFFAERPEGSVSTLKIQRTQQEDSAVYLCASSLALRGLETQYFGPGTRLLVL.

This clonotype appeared many times. The chain joins TRBV12-3 or TRBV12-4 to TRBJ2-7; 15 bases agree with TRBD2. The CDR3 spans 15 residues. Trimming took 7 bases from V and 4 from J; bases not matched to a gene: 5. The CDR3 region is CASTIGTSGRYEQYF. DNA of the CDR3: TGTGCCAGCACCATCGGGACTAGCGGGAGGTACGAGCAGTACTTC.

This clonotype was picked up a small number of times. The chain has TRBV12-5 and TRBJ2-3; the match to TRBD2 covers 9 bases. V trimming: 1 base; J trimming: 0 bases; junction bases outside the gene matches: 2. From germline, CDR1 is LGHNT and CDR2 FRNRAP. The CDR3 has 16 amino acids. The chain's CDR3 is CASGLGLAESTDTQYF. CDR3 nucleotides: TGTGCTAGTGGTTTGGGACTAGCGGAGAGCACAGATACGCAGTATTTT.

This clonotype was counted a few times. The V and J genes are TRBV20-1 and TRBJ2-3; 14 bases fit TRBD2. CDR1 and CDR2 from the germline V gene are DFQATT and SNEGSKA (reference sequence). The trim removed 2 bases at V and 3 bases at J, leaving 4 bases unmatched. There are 16 residues in the CDR3. The CDR3 region has the DNA TGCAGTGCTAGACCGGGACTAGCGGGAGTTACAGATACGCAGTATTTT. Translating gives CSARPGLAGVTDTQYF.

This clonotype has a count of ten or more. V is TRBV7-6 and J is TRBJ2-1, with 10 bases aligning to TRBD1. This CDR3 is built from 16 residues. J gave up 5 bases and V 5 bases, and 9 bases lay outside the gene matches. CDR1 and CDR2 from the germline V gene are SGHVS and FNYEAQ. DNA for the CDR3: TGTGCCAGCAGCGGGCAGACAGGGGGCGCCAACAATGAGCAGTTCTTC. Its translation is CASSGQTGGANNEQFF.

Only a few counts were recorded for this clonotype. DNA for the CDR3: TGCGCCAGCAGCTCTCACCTCCCAGAGCTCGGGGATAACAATGAGCAGTTCTTC. This encodes CASSSHLPELGDNNEQFF. The rearrangement joins TRBV10-1 to TRBJ2-1, with D tentatively TRBD2 (5 bases). Germline loops: CDR1 WNHNN, CDR2 SYGVQD (reference sequence). CDR3 size: 18 residues. Trimming left V 6 bases short and J 5 bases short, with 26 bases between.

At least ten counts were recorded for this clonotype. The V and J genes are TRBV7-8 and TRBJ2-5; D unclear. CDR3 size: 14 residues. Trimming cost V 5 bases and J 2 bases, with 12 bases left between them. Germline-derived CDR1 and CDR2 are SGHVS and FQNEAQ. Here the CDR3 DNA reads TGTGCCAGCAGCCAACCTCCCGTTCAAGAGACCCAGTACTTC. Its translation: CASSQPPVQETQYF. Drawing the rest from reference TRBV7-8 and TRBJ2-5, the complete variable domain is GAGVSQSPRYKVAKRGQDVALRCDPISGHVSLFWYQQALGQGPEFLTYFQNEAQLDKSGLPSDRFFAERPEGSVSTLKIQRTQQEDSAVYLCASSQPPVQETQYFGPGTRLLVL.

This chain links TRBV20-1 with TRBJ2-7; TRBD2 matches 9 bases. V was pared by 3 bases and J by 3 bases, with 6 bases of the junction left unmatched. The germline CDR1 and CDR2 sequences are DFQATT and SNEGSKA (reference sequence). The CDR3 runs 14 residues. Here the CDR3 reads CSASWPSGIYEQYF. The CDR3 DNA reads TGCAGTGCTAGTTGGCCTAGCGGGATCTACGAGCAGTACTTC.

This clonotype came up many times. This chain's CDR3 is CASSLMAVETQYF. The DNA for the CDR3 is TGTGCCAGCAGCTTAATGGCAGTTGAGACCCAGTACTTC. The chain is built from TRBV7-2 and TRBJ2-5; no clear D gene. Trimming pared 2 bases from V and 5 bases from J, leaving 9 bases between. Germline values: CDR1 SGHTA, CDR2 FQGNSA. The CDR3 has 13 residues.

The CDR3 sequence: CASSETGDLHYEQYF. The CDR3 DNA follows: TGTGCCAGCAGCGAAACAGGGGACCTTCACTACGAGCAGTACTTC. The J gene is TRBJ2-7, the V gene TRBV27, with 7 bases fitting TRBD1. J lost 3 bases, V lost 6 bases, and 11 bases had no gene match. CDR3 length equals 15 residues. Per the germline V gene, CDR1 is MNHEY and CDR2 is SMNVEV (reference sequence).